This T cell receptor (beta chain) was sequenced during a study of radiation and T cells in renal cell carcinoma. This table comes from immunoSEQ multiplex PCR, and its TCRdb copy is limited to in-frame clones, with some not included. The sample holds roughly 61,000 clones, about three quarters seen once. The sample's time point: blood 4 weeks post-SBRT, at nephrectomy. Treatment here: 15 Gy SBRT to primary tumor, nephrectomy 4 weeks later. Nephrectomy followed 15 Gy stereotactic body radiation by 4 weeks. After SBRT, blood was collected at 2 and 4 weeks, plus baseline. This specimen was blood, taken from a patient whose treatment included radiotherapy and nephrectomy. The sequence was collected from a man aged 60 to 75 with renal cell carcinoma.

CDR3 loop: CASSELAGDTYEQYF. The CDR3 DNA reads as TGTGCCAGCAGCGAACTAGCGGGGGACACCTACGAGCAGTACTTC. The V call is TRBV21-1, the J call TRBJ2-7; TRBD2 is the table's D call, not checked against the DNA. TRBV21-1 is a pseudogene locus. This CDR3 comprises 15 residues.